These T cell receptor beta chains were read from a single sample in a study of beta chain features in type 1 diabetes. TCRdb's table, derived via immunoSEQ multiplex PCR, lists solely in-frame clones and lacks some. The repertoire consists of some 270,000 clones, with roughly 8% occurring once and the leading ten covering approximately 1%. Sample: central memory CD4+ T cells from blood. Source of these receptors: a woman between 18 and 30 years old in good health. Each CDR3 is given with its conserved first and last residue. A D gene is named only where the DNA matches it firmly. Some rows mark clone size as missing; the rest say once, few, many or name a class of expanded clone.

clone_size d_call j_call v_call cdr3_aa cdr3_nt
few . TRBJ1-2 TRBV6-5 CASSPDGIYGYTF TGTGCCAGCAGTCCAGACGGTATCTATGGCTACACCTTC
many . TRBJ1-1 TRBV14 CASATQVNTEAFF TGTGCCAGCGCGACCCAGGTGAACACTGAAGCTTTCTTT
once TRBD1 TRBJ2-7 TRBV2 CASSSQGALIEQYF TGTGCCAGCAGTTCACAGGGGGCTCTTATAGAGCAGTACTTC
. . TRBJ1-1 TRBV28 CASSLPDRYTEAFF TGTGCCAGCAGTTTACCTGACAGGTACACTGAAGCTTTCTTT
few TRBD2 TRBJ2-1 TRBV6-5 CASSYRAGGHRNEQFF TGTGCCAGCAGTTACAGGGCGGGAGGCCACCGTAATGAGCAGTTCTTC
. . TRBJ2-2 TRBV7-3 CASSPRRDGELFF TGTGCCAGCAGCCCCCGTAGAGACGGGGAGCTGTTTTTT
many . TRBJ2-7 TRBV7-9 CASSPDTYEQYF TGTGCCAGCAGCCCTGATACCTACGAGCAGTACTTC
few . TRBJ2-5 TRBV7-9 CASSSFRTYEETQYF TGTGCCAGCAGCTCCTTCAGGACGTACGAAGAGACCCAGTACTTC
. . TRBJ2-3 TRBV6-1 CASSETADTQYF TGTGCCAGCAGTGAGACAGCAGATACGCAGTATTTT
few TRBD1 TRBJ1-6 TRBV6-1 CASSLRQGLNSPLHF TGTGCCAGCAGTCTCAGACAGGGGTTAAATTCACCCCTCCACTTT
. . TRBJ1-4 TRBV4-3 CASSPDSRNEKLFF TGCGCCAGCAGCCCGGACAGCAGGAACGAAAAACTGTTTTTT
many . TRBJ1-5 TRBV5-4 CASSSNPDGDSNQPQHF TGTGCCAGCAGCTCCAATCCGGATGGGGACAGCAATCAGCCCCAGCATTTT
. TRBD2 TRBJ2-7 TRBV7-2 CASSLRAGLGSYEQYF TGTGCCAGCAGCTTAAGGGCGGGACTAGGTTCCTACGAGCAGTACTTC
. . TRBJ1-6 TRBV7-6 CASSSQGHGYNSPLHF TGTGCCAGCAGCTCCCAGGGGCATGGCTATAATTCACCCCTCCACTTT
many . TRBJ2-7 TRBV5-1 CASSAGQRTYEQYF TGCGCCAGCAGCGCCGGGCAAAGGACCTACGAGCAGTACTTC
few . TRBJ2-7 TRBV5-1 CASSEPGSPGEQYF TGCGCCAGCAGCGAACCAGGATCGCCGGGCGAGCAGTACTTC
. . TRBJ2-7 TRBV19 CASSKTRDNADEQYF TGTGCCAGTAGCAAAACCCGGGACAACGCTGACGAGCAGTACTTC
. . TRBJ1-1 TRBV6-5 CASRPQGGVTEAFF TGTGCCAGCAGGCCACAGGGCGGGGTAACTGAAGCTTTCTTT
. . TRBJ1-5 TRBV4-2 CASSQDGREDQPQHF TGTGCCAGCAGCCAAGATGGCAGGGAGGATCAGCCCCAGCATTTT
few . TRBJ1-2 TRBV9 CASSVDWGGSYGYTF TGTGCCAGCAGCGTAGATTGGGGGGGAAGCTATGGCTACACCTTC
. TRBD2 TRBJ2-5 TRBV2 CASRLAEETQYF TGTGCCAGCAGGCTAGCGGAAGAGACCCAGTACTTC
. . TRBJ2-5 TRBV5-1 CASSFSGVRETQYF TGCGCCAGCAGCTTCTCGGGAGTCCGGGAGACCCAGTACTTC
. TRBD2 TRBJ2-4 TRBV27 CASSSPRGGAKNIQYF TGTGCCAGCAGTTCCCCTCGGGGGGGGGCCAAAAACATTCAGTACTTC
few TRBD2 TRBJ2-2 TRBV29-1 CSVRLAGGFTGELFF TGCAGCGTCCGACTAGCGGGAGGGTTCACCGGGGAGCTGTTTTTT
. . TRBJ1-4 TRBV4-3 CASSPTRVTDEKLFF TGCGCCAGCAGCCCCACGAGAGTCACGGATGAAAAACTGTTTTTT
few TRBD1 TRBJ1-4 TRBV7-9 CASSQTGGQNEKLFF TGTGCCAGCAGCCAAACAGGGGGCCAAAATGAAAAACTGTTTTTT
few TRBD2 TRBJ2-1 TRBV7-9 CASSPRLAGRNEQFF TGTGCCAGCAGCCCGAGACTAGCGGGTCGCAATGAGCAGTTCTTC
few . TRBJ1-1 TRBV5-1 CASSTGQNTEAFF TGCGCCAGCAGCACTGGACAGAACACTGAAGCTTTCTTT
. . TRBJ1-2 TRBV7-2 CASSTTGVNYGYTF TGTGCCAGCAGCACAACAGGCGTCAACTATGGCTACACCTTC
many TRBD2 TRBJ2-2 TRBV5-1 CASSFGLAGVFNGELFF TGCGCCAGCAGCTTTGGACTAGCGGGAGTCTTTAACGGGGAGCTGTTTTTT
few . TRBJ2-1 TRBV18 CASSPNWNNEQFF TGTGCCAGCTCACCAAACTGGAACAATGAGCAGTTCTTC
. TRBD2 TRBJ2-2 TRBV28 CASTSGGANTGELFF TGTGCCAGCACCAGCGGGGGAGCGAACACCGGGGAGCTGTTTTTT
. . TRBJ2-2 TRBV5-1 CASSLAGPNTGELFF TGCGCCAGCAGCTTGGCAGGACCTAACACCGGGGAGCTGTTTTTT
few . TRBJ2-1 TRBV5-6 CASSLGMESSYNEQFF TGTGCCAGCAGCTTGGGTATGGAGAGCTCCTACAATGAGCAGTTCTTC
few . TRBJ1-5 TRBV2 CASSENLGNQPQHF TGTGCCAGCAGTGAAAATCTGGGGAATCAGCCCCAGCATTTT
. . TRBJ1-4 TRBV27 CASSLTRGGEKLFF TGTGCCAGCAGTTTAACCAGGGGAGGAGAAAAACTGTTTTTT
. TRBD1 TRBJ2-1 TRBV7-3 CASSLRPQVGQGRFDEQFF TGTGCCAGCAGCTTAAGACCCCAGGTGGGACAGGGGCGGTTCGATGAGCAGTTCTTC
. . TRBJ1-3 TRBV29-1 CSAADRTSGNTIYF TGCAGCGCCGCCGACAGGACGTCTGGAAACACCATATATTTT
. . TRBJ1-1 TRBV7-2 CASSLRGTDTEAFF TGTGCCAGCAGCTTGAGGGGCACGGACACTGAAGCTTTCTTT
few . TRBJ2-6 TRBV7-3 CASSRALPGANVLTF TGTGCCAGCAGCCGAGCCCTCCCTGGGGCCAACGTCCTGACTTTC
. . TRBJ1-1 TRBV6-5 CASQRTTLNTEAFF TGTGCCAGCCAAAGGACAACCTTGAACACTGAAGCTTTCTTT
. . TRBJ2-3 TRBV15 CATSRGRGESTDTQYF TGTGCCACCAGCAGGGGGAGGGGGGAAAGCACAGATACGCAGTATTTT
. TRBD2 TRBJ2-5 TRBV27 CASSLSPAGDTQETQYF TGTGCCAGCAGTTTGTCCCCAGCGGGGGACACCCAAGAGACCCAGTACTTC
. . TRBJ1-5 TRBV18 CASSPPDYSQPQHF TGTGCCAGCTCACCACCGGATTACTCTCAGCCCCAGCATTTT
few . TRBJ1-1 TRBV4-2 CASSQDKGSGNTEAFF TGTGCCAGCAGCCAAGATAAGGGGAGTGGGAACACTGAAGCTTTCTTT
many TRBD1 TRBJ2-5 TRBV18 CASSPPGTGGEETQYF TGTGCCAGCTCACCACCCGGGACAGGGGGCGAGGAGACCCAGTACTTC
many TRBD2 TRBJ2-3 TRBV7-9 CASSFKLSGSTDTQYF TGTGCCAGCAGCTTTAAGCTAAGCGGGAGTACAGATACGCAGTATTTT
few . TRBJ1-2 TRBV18 CASRLGQGNYGYTF TGTGCCAGCCGACTAGGGCAGGGGAACTATGGCTACACCTTC
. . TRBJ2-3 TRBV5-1 CASRPVGPDTQYF TGCGCCAGCAGGCCTGTGGGTCCAGATACGCAGTATTTT
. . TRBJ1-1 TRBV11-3 CASSLDLTAGTEAFF TGTGCCAGCAGCTTAGATCTGACAGCCGGCACTGAAGCTTTCTTT